The present T cell receptor (beta chain) was sequenced within a study of blood T cell repertoires in COVID-19. The wider study: Samples came from the United States, Italy and Spain, spanning acute and convalescent COVID-19. From T cells, B-cell-depleted T cells, or PBMCs came the material, which was cDNA or gDNA.

Exposed participants encountered a COVID-19 case during the 2 weeks preceding study entry. In the authors' methods: Estimated nucleated cell counts came from reference gene primer amplification. Using immunoSEQ multiplex PCR, the repertoire was profiled, and TCRdb retains in-frame clones only, with some absent. For V, J and clone size, that table is used; D and trimming come from the DNA. In the table there are under 250,000 clones, over 80% of which are singletons. The V and J ends lost 2 bases and 0 bases, in that order; junction bases with no gene match: 11. CDR3 size: 20 residues. In germline, CDR1 is MNHEY, CDR2 SVGEGT.

The receptor's source is a woman aged 40 to 49 who had been exposed to COVID-19. This chain joins TRBV6-2 or TRBV6-3 and TRBJ2-1, with 12 bases that match TRBD2. Material: PBMCs or T cells enriched from blood (not recorded which). CDR3 DNA sequence: TGTGCCAGCAGTTACAAAAGGACTAGCGGGATTCGGAGCTCCTACAATGAGCAGTTCTTC. As protein: CASSYKRTSGIRSSYNEQFF.